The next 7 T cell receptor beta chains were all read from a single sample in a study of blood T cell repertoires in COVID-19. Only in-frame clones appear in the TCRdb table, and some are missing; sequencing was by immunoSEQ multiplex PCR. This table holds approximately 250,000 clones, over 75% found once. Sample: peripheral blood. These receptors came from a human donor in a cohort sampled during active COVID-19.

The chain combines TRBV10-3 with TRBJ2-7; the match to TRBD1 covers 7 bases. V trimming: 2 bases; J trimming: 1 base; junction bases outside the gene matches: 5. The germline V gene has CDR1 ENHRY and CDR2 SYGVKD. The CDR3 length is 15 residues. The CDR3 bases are TGTGCCATCAGTGAGCCCGACAGGGCGTCCTACGAGCAGTACTTC. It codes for CAISEPDRASYEQYF.

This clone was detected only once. CDR3 nucleotides: TGCGCCAGCGGGGACAGAGCATTGAACAATGAGCAGTTCTTC. It encodes CASGDRALNNEQFF. The V and J genes are TRBV10-2 and TRBJ2-1; 7 nucleotides line up with TRBD1. Germline V gives CDR1 WSHSY, CDR2 SAAADI. The CDR3 loop spans 14 amino acids. Unmatched junction bases numbered 9, after V lost 8 bases and J lost 5 bases.

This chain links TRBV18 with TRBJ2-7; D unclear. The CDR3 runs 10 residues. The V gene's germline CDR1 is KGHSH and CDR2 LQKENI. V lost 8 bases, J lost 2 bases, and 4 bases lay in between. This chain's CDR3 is CASLTYEQYF. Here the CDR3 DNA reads TGTGCCAGCCTTACCTACGAGCAGTACTTC.

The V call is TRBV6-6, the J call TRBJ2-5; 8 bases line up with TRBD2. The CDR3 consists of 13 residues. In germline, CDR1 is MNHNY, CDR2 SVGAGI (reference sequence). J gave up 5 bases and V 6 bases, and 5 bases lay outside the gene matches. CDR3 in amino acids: CASSLTGGETQYF. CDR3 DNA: TGTGCCAGCAGCTTAACGGGAGGGGAGACCCAGTACTTC.

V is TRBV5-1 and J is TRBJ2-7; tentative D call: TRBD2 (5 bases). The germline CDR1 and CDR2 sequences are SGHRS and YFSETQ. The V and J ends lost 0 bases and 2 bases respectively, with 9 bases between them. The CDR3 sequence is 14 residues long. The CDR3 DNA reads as TGCGCCAGCAGCTTGGATCCGGGGACCTACGAGCAGTACTTC. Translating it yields CASSLDPGTYEQYF.

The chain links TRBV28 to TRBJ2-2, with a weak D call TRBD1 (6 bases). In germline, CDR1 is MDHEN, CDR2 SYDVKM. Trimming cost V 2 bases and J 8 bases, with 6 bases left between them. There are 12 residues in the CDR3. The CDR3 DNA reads TGTGCCAGCAGTTTAGGGACAGGGGAGCTGTTTTTT. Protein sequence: CASSLGTGELFF. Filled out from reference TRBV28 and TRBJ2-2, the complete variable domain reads DVKVTQSSRYLVKRTGEKVFLECVQDMDHENMFWYRQDPGLGLRLIYFSYDVKMKEKGDIPEGYSVSREKKERFSLILESASTNQTSMYLCASSLGTGELFFGEGSRLTVL.

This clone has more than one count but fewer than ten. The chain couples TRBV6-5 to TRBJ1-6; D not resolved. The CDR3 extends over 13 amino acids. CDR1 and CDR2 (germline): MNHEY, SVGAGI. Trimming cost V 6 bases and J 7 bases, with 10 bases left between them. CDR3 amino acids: CASRSIENSPLHF. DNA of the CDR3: TGTGCCAGCAGATCTATAGAGAATTCACCCCTCCACTTT.